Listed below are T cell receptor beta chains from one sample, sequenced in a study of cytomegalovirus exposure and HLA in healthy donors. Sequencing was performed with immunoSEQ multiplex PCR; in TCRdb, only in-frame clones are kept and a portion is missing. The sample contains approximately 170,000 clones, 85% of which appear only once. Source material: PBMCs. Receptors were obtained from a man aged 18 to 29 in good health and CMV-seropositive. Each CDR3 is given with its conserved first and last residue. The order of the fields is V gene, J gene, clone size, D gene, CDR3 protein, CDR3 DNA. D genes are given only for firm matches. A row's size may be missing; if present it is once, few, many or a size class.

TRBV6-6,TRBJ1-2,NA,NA,CATGNVGYTF,TGTGCCACCGGGAACGTGGGCTACACCTTC
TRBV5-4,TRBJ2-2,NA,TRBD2,CASSHSGGGAGELFF,TGTGCCAGCAGCCATAGCGGGGGAGGGGCCGGGGAGCTGTTTTTT
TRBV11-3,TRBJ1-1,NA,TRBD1,CASGTGNTEAFF,TGTGCCAGCGGGACAGGGAACACTGAAGCTTTCTTT
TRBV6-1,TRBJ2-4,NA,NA,CASSEWIDQGHVKNIQYF,TGTGCCAGCAGTGAATGGATTGATCAGGGGCATGTCAAAAACATTCAGTACTTC
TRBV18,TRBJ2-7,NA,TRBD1,CASSPFPGTGSYEQYF,TGTGCCAGCTCACCTTTCCCCGGGACAGGGAGCTACGAGCAGTACTTC
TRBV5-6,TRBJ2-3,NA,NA,CASSPRITDTQYF,TGTGCCAGCAGCCCGCGGATCACAGATACGCAGTATTTT
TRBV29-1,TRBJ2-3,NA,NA,CSVEDSKVVTDTQYF,TGCAGCGTTGAGGACAGCAAAGTCGTCACAGATACGCAGTATTTT
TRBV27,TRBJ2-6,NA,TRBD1,CASSSYRDRGSGANVLTF,TGTGCCAGCAGTTCCTACCGGGACAGGGGCTCTGGGGCCAACGTCCTGACTTTC
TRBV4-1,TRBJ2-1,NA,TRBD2,CASSQVLAGQSYNEQFF,TGCGCCAGCAGCCAAGTACTAGCGGGGCAATCCTACAATGAGCAGTTCTTC
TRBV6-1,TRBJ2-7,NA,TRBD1,CASSPRTGAGNEQYF,TGTGCCAGCAGTCCTCGGACAGGGGCCGGCAACGAGCAGTACTTC
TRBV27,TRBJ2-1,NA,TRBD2,CASSSTSGSLNEQFF,TGTGCCAGCAGTTCGACTAGCGGGAGTCTGAATGAGCAGTTCTTC
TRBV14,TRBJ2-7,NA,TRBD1,CASSPMGQGYEQYF,TGTGCCAGCAGCCCAATGGGACAGGGGTACGAGCAGTACTTC
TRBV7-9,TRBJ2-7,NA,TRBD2,CASSTLSGGASYEQYF,TGTGCCAGCAGCACCCTCAGCGGGGGAGCGTCCTACGAGCAGTACTTC
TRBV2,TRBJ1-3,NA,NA,CASEQASSGNTIYF,TGTGCCAGCGAACAGGCAAGCTCTGGAAACACCATATATTTT
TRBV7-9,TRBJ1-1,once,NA,CASSPGLHEAFF,TGTGCCAGCAGCCCCGGACTTCATGAAGCTTTCTTT
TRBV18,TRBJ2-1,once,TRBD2,CASSPGLAVDEQFF,TGTGCCAGCTCCCCGGGACTAGCGGTCGATGAGCAGTTCTTC
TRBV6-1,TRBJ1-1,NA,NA,CASSRLKQGGTEAFF,TGTGCCAGCAGTAGACTTAAGCAGGGAGGCACTGAAGCTTTCTTT
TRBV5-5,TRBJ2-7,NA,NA,CASSLGDYEQYF,TGTGCCAGCAGCCTCGGGGACTACGAGCAGTACTTC
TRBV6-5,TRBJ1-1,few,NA,CASSYTGGANTEAFF,TGTGCCAGCAGTTATACGGGTGGCGCCAACACTGAAGCTTTCTTT
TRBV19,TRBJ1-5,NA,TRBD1,CASSTLGQGSNQPQHF,TGTGCCAGTAGTACCCTCGGACAGGGCAGCAATCAGCCCCAGCATTTT
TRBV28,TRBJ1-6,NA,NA,CASSPPTGRNSPLHF,TGTGCCAGCAGTCCCCCCACAGGGCGGAATTCACCCCTCCACTTT
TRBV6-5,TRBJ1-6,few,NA,CASSRTMGNSPLHF,TGTGCCAGCAGTCGGACTATGGGGAATTCACCCCTCCACTTT
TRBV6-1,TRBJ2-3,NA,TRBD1,CASSEATGGADTQYF,TGTGCCAGCAGTGAAGCGACAGGGGGCGCAGATACGCAGTATTTT
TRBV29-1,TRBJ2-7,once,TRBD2,CSVDRLAGEPTISYEQYF,TGCAGCGTTGATCGGCTAGCGGGGGAACCCACAATCTCCTACGAGCAGTACTTC
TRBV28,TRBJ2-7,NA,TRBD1,CASSWVGDSYEQYF,TGTGCCAGCAGTTGGGTCGGGGACAGCTACGAGCAGTACTTC
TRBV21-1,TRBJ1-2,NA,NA,CASSNPETGYYGYTF,TGTGCCAGCAGCAACCCCGAAACAGGGTATTATGGCTACACCTTC
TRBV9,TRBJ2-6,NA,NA,CASSVATRGGAGANVLTF,TGTGCCAGCAGCGTAGCTACAAGAGGAGGGGCTGGGGCCAACGTCCTGACTTTC
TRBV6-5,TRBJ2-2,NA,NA,CASNPGSANTGELFF,TGTGCCAGCAACCCAGGGTCCGCGAACACCGGGGAGCTGTTTTTT
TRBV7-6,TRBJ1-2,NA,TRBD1,CASSLKTGETF,TGTGCCAGCAGCCTGAAGACAGGGGAGACCTTC
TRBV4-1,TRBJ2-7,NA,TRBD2,CASSQALGTRSVEQYF,TGCGCCAGCAGCCAGGCCCTTGGGACTAGGTCGGTCGAGCAGTACTTC
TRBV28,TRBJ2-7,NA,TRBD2,CASSYPPGGSSYEQYF,TGTGCCAGCAGTTACCCCCCCGGGGGGAGCTCCTACGAGCAGTACTTC
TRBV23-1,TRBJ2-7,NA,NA,CASSQTLPFYEQYF,TGCGCCAGCAGTCAAACACTACCGTTCTACGAGCAGTACTTC
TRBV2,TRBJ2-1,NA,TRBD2,CASKEREVPNEQFF,TGTGCCAGCAAAGAGCGGGAGGTCCCTAATGAGCAGTTCTTC
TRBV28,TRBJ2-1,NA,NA,CASSGSTYNEQFF,TGTGCTTCCTCAGGGTCTACCTACAATGAGCAGTTCTTC